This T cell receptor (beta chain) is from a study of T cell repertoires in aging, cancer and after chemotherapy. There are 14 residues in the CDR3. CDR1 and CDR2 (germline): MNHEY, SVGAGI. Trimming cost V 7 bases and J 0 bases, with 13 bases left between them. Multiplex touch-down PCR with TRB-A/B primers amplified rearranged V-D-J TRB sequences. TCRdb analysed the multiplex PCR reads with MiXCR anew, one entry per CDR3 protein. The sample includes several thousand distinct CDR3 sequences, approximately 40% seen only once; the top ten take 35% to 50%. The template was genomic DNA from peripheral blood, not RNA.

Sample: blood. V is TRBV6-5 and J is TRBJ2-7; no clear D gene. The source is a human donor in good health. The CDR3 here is CASTKDRSSYEQYF. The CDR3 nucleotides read TGTGCCAGCACTAAAGATAGGTCCTCCTACGAGCAGTACTTC.